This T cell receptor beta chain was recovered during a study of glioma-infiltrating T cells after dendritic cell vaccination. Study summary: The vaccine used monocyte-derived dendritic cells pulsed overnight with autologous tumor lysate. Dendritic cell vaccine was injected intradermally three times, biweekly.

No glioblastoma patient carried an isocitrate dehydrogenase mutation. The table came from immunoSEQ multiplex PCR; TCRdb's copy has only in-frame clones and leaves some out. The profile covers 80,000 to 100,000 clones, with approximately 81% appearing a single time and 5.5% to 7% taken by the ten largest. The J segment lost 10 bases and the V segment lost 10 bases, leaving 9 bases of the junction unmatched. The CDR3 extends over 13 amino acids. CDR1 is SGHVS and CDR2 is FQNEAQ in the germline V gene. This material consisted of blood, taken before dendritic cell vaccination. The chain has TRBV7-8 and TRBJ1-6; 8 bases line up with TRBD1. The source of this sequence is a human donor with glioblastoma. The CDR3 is CATRQGLVSPLHF. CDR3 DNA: TGTGCCACCAGACAGGGGTTAGTGTCACCCCTCCACTTT.